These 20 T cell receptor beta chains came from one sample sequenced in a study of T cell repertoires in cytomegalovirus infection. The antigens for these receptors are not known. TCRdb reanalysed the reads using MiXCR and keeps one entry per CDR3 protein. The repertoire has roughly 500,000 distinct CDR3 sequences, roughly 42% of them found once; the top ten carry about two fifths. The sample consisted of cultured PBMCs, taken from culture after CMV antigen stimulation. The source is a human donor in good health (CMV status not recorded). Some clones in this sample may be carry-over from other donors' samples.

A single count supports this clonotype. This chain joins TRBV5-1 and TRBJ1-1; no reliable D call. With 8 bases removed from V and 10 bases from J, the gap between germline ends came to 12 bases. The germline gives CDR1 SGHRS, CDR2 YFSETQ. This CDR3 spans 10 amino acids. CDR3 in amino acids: CARIKGIAFF. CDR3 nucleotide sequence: TGCGCCAGAATCAAGGGAATAGCTTTCTTT.

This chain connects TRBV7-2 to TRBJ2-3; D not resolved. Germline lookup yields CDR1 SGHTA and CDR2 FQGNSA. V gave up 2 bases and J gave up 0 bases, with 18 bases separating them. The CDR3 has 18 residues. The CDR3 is CASSLNSGQAASTDTQYF. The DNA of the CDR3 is TGTGCCAGCAGCTTAAATTCTGGGCAGGCAGCTAGCACAGATACGCAGTATTTT.

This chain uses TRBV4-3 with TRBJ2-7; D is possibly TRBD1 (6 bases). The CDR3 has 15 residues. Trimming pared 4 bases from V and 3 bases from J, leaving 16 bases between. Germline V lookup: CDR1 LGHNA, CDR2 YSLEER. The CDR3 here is CASSRHRETLYEQYF. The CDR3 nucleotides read TGCGCCAGCAGCCGACACAGGGAAACCCTCTACGAGCAGTACTTC.

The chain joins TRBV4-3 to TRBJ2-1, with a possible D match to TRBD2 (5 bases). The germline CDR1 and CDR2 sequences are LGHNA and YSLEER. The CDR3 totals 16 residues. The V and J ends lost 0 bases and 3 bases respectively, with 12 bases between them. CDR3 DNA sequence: TGCGCCAGCAGCCAAGATTCGGAGCGGAGCTACAATGAGCAGTTCTTC. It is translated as CASSQDSERSYNEQFF.

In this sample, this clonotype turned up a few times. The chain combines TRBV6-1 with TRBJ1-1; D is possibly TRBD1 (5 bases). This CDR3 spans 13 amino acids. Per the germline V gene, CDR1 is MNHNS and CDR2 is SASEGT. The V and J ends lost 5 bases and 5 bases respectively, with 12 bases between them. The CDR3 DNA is TGTGCCAGCAGTTGGGGGGAAGGGACTGAAGCTTTCTTT. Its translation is CASSWGEGTEAFF.

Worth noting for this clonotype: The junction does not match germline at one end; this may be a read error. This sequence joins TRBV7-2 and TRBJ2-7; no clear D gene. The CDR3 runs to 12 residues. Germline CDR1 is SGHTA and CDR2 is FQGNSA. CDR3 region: CAGSPYNYEQYF. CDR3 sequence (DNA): TGTGCCGGCAGCCCCTACAACTACGAGCAGTACTTC. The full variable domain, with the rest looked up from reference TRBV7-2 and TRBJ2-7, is GAGVSQSPSNKVTEKGKDVELRCDPISGHTALYWYRQSLGQGLEFLIYFQGNSAPDKSGLPSDRFSAERTGGSVSTLTIQRTQQEDSAVYLCAGSPYNYEQYFGPGTRLTVT.

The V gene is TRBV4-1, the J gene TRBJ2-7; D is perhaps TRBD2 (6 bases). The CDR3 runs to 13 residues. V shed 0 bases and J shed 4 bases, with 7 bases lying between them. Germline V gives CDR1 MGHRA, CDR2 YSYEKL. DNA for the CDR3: TGCGCCAGCAGCCAAGATGGGGGGTACGAGCAGTACTTC. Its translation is CASSQDGGYEQYF.

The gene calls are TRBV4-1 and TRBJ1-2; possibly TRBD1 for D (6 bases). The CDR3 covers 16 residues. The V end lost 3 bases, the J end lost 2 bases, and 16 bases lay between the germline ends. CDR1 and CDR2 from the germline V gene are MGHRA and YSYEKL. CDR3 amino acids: CASSQPGHLLNYGYTF. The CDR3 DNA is TGCGCCAGCAGCCAGCCGGGACACTTACTGAACTATGGCTACACCTTC.

CDR3: CASAPPGQLGTIYF. The CDR3, as DNA: TGTGCCAGCGCCCCCCCGGGACAATTGGGCACCATATATTTT. This chain links TRBV7-2 with TRBJ1-3; D is possibly TRBD1 (6 bases). The CDR3 sequence is 14 residues long. Germline assignment: CDR1 SGHTA and CDR2 FQGNSA. The V and J ends lost 8 bases and 9 bases respectively, with 20 bases between them.

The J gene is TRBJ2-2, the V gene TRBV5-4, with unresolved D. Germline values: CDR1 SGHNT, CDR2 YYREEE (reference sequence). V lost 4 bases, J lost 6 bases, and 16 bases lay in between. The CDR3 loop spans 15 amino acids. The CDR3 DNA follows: TGTGCCAGCAGCCCCGCTGTTCCCGGCCCCGGGGAGCTGTTTTTT. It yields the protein CASSPAVPGPGELFF.

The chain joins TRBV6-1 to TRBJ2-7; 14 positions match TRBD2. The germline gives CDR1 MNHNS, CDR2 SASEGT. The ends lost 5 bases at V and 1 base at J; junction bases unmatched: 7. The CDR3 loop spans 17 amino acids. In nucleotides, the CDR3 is TGTGCCAGCAGTTCCGTAGGACTAGCGGGAGGTTCCTACGAGCAGTACTTC. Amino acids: CASSSVGLAGGSYEQYF.

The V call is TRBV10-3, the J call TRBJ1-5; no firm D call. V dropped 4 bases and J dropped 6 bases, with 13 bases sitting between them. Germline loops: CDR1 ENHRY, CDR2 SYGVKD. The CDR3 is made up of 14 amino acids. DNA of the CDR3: TGTGCCATCAGTGGGCCAGGCGGTGCTCAGCCCCAGCATTTT. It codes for CAISGPGGAQPQHF.

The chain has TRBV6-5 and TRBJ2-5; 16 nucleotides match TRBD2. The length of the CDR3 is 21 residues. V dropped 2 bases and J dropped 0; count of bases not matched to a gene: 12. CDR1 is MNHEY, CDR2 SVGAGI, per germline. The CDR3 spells CASSYRAKPGLAGGYQETQYF. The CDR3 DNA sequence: TGTGCCAGCAGTTACAGGGCAAAGCCGGGACTAGCGGGAGGGTACCAAGAGACCCAGTACTTC.

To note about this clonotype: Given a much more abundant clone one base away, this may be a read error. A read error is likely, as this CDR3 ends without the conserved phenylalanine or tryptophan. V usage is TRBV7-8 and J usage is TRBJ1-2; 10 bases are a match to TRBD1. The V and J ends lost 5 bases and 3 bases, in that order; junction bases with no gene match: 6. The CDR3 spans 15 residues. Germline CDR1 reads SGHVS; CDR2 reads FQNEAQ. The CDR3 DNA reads TGTGCCAGCAGCCCCTTGACAGGGGGCGACTATGGCTACACCTCC. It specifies CASSPLTGGDYGYTS.

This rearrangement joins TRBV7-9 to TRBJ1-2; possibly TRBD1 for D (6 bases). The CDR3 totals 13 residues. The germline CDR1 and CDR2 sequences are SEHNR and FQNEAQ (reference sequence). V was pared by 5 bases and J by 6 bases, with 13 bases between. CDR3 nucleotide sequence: TGTGCCAGCAGCCCAGGGGCAGGGGATGGCTACACCTTC. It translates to CASSPGAGDGYTF.

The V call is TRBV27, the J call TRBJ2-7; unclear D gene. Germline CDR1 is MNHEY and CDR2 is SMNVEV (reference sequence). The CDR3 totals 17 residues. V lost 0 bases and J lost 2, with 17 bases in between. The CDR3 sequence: CASSLSLDPVRAYEQYF. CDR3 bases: TGTGCCAGCAGTTTATCCCTCGACCCGGTACGGGCCTACGAGCAGTACTTC.

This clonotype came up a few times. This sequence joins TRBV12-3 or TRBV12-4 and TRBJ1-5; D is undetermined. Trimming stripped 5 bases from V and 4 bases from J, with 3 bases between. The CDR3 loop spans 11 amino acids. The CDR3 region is CASSRNQPQHF. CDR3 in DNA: TGTGCCAGCAGTCGGAATCAGCCCCAGCATTTT.

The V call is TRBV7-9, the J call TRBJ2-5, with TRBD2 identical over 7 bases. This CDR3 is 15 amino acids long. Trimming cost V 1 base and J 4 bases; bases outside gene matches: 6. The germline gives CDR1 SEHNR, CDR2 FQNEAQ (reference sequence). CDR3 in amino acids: CASSLGGASGETQYF. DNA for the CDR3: TGTGCCAGCAGCTTAGGAGGTGCTAGCGGAGAGACCCAGTACTTC.

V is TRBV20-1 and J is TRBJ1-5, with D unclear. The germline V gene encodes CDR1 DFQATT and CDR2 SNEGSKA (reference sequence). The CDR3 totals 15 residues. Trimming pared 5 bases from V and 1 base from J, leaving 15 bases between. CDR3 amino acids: CSAGKFSGSNQPQHF. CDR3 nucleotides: TGCAGTGCTGGAAAATTTTCGGGGAGCAATCAGCCCCAGCATTTT.

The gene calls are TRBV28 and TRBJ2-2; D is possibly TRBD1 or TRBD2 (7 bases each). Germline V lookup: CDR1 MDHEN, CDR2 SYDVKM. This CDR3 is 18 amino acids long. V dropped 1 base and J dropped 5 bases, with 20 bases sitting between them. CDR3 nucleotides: TGTGCCAGCAGTTTATCGGTGGGAGGGACAGCAAAGACCGGGGAGCTGTTTTTT. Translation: CASSLSVGGTAKTGELFF.